Listed here are 30 T cell receptor beta chains from one sample, sequenced in a study of blood T cell repertoires in COVID-19. TCRdb keeps only in-frame clones here, not all; method: immunoSEQ multiplex PCR. The sample lists 75,000 to 80,000 clones; about 88% were seen once. The specimen was peripheral blood. All receptors come from a human donor in a cohort sampled during active COVID-19.

The chain couples TRBV19 to TRBJ2-6; D remains unclear. CDR3 length: 15 amino acids. V lost 3 bases, J lost 2 bases, and 8 bases lay in between. Germline V gene lookup returns CDR1 LNHDA and CDR2 SQIVND (reference sequence). CDR3 nucleotides: TGTGCCAGTAGTATTACATCAACTGGGGCCAACGTCCTGACTTTC. Amino acids: CASSITSTGANVLTF.

The CDR3 DNA follows: TGCGCCAGCAGCTTAGTAGCGATTGATGAGCAGTTCTTC. Translated: CASSLVAIDEQFF. V gene TRBV5-1 combines with J gene TRBJ2-1, with D tentatively TRBD2 (5 bases). V lost 2 bases to trimming and J lost 8 bases, with 11 bases between them. Germline CDR1 and CDR2: SGHRS and YFSETQ. The CDR3 consists of 13 residues.

CDR3 in DNA: TGTGCCAGCAGCCAAGAGAGAGGAATTTATGGCTACACCTTC. Translation: CASSQERGIYGYTF. The V gene is TRBV14, the J gene TRBJ1-2; D remains unclear. The CDR3 has 14 residues. Trimming removed 0 bases at V and 5 bases at J, with 10 bases between. Germline V CDR1 and CDR2: SGHDN, FVKESK.

V is TRBV6-1 and J is TRBJ1-1, with D possibly TRBD1 on 6 matching bases. V was shortened by 1 base and J by 9 bases, with 12 bases between the two germline ends. Germline values: CDR1 MNHNS, CDR2 SASEGT. CDR3 length equals 13 residues. Here the CDR3 DNA reads TGTGCCAGCAGTGAAGTGGAACAGGGCAAAGCTTTCTTT. Translated: CASSEVEQGKAFF.

CDR3 residues: CASSLVFGTGDHEQFF. The CDR3 DNA sequence: TGTGCCAGCAGCTTGGTCTTCGGGACAGGCGACCATGAGCAGTTCTTC. The V and J genes are TRBV5-4 and TRBJ2-1; TRBD1 matches 8 bases. CDR3 length equals 16 residues. Per germline, CDR1 SGHNT and CDR2 YYREEE (reference sequence). The trim removed 0 bases at V and 8 bases at J, leaving 10 bases unmatched.

The chain has TRBV5-4 and TRBJ2-3; weak D call: TRBD2 (7 bases). V was trimmed by 4 bases and J by 3 bases, leaving 15 bases between them. Germline V CDR1 and CDR2: SGHNT, YYREEE (reference sequence). This CDR3 comprises 15 residues. The CDR3 spells CASSQGGGRTDTQYF. CDR3 nucleotide sequence: TGTGCCAGCAGCCAAGGGGGGGGCAGGACAGATACGCAGTATTTT.

V is TRBV7-9 and J is TRBJ2-2; TRBD1 agrees at 9 bases. CDR1 is SEHNR and CDR2 is FQNEAQ in the germline V gene (reference sequence). The CDR3 is made up of 17 amino acids. V gave up 5 bases and J gave up 0 bases; unmatched junction bases: 7. The CDR3 sequence: CASSPGTGSTNTGELFF. Here the CDR3 DNA reads TGTGCCAGCAGCCCCGGGACAGGGAGTACGAACACCGGGGAGCTGTTTTTT.

There are a few counts of this clone. J is TRBJ1-1 and V is TRBV5-4, with D perhaps TRBD1 (6 bases). The germline V gene encodes CDR1 SGHNT and CDR2 YYREEE (reference sequence). Trimming took 6 bases from V and 5 from J, leaving 26 bases between them. This CDR3 comprises 17 residues. CDR3: CASTAGGGTRRRTEAFF. The CDR3 DNA is TGTGCCAGCACCGCCGGGGGGGGCACGAGACGGAGAACTGAAGCTTTCTTT.

The chain recombines TRBV7-2 with TRBJ2-5; maybe TRBD1 (7 bases). CDR1 is SGHTA and CDR2 is FQGNSA in the germline V gene. Trimming stripped 5 bases from V and 4 bases from J, with 17 bases between. The CDR3 totals 15 residues. CDR3 DNA sequence: TGTGCCAGCAGCCCCTGGCAGGGGGGAACAGAGACCCAGTACTTC. This translates into CASSPWQGGTETQYF.

This chain uses TRBV5-8 with TRBJ1-2; 7 bases are a match to TRBD1. V was clipped by 3 bases and J by 4 bases; unmatched bases: 9. The germline V gene has CDR1 SGHTS and CDR2 YDEGEE. The CDR3 runs 15 residues. This CDR3 is CASSSPGQRAYGYTF. CDR3 coding DNA: TGTGCCAGCAGCTCACCGGGACAGAGGGCCTATGGCTACACCTTC.

V gene TRBV7-9 combines with J gene TRBJ1-6; D is possibly TRBD1 (5 bases). Germline V gives CDR1 SEHNR, CDR2 FQNEAQ (reference sequence). With 4 bases removed from V and 2 bases from J, the gap between germline ends came to 15 bases. The CDR3 length is 17 residues. Written as DNA, the CDR3 is TGTGCCAGCAGCTCATCAACAGGATCGGCCTATAATTCACCCCTCCACTTT. It encodes CASSSSTGSAYNSPLHF.

This chain connects TRBV4-2 to TRBJ2-1; D might be TRBD1 (6 bases). V lost 3 bases and J 6 bases, leaving 21 bases between the germline ends. Germline V CDR1 and CDR2: LGHNA, YNFKEQ. The CDR3 sequence is 17 residues long. CDR3 sequence reads: CASSQLSQGRGPNEQFF. DNA for the CDR3: TGTGCCAGCAGCCAGCTTTCGCAGGGGAGAGGCCCCAATGAGCAGTTCTTC.

The gene calls are TRBV19 and TRBJ1-1; the match to TRBD1 covers 10 bases. Germline CDR1 and CDR2: LNHDA and SQIVND (reference sequence). V trimming: 7 bases; J trimming: 5 bases; junction bases outside the gene matches: 7. CDR3 length: 14 residues. The CDR3 here is CASTPGQGGTEAFF. CDR3 coding DNA: TGTGCCAGTACCCCAGGACAGGGGGGTACTGAAGCTTTCTTT.

The chain links TRBV6-5 to TRBJ1-1, with TRBD1 matching 7 bases. J gave up 5 bases and V 9 bases, and 12 bases lay outside the gene matches. The germline V gene encodes CDR1 MNHEY and CDR2 SVGAGI. The CDR3 runs 14 residues. The CDR3 reads CASLTPGGRTEAFF. In DNA, the CDR3 is TGTGCCAGTCTGACACCAGGGGGGCGAACTGAAGCTTTCTTT.

The chain employs TRBV5-5 and TRBJ1-2; TRBD1 matches 11 bases. The CDR3 is 15 amino acids. Germline V gene sequence: CDR1 SGHKS, CDR2 YYEKEE (reference sequence). Germline trimming cut 3 bases from V and 1 base from J; bases unmatched to any gene: 2. CDR3 in DNA: TGTGCCAGCAGCTCCGGGACAGGGGGTAACTATGGCTACACCTTC. Translation: CASSSGTGGNYGYTF.

V gene TRBV9 combines with J gene TRBJ1-6; 10 positions agree with TRBD1. CDR3 length: 15 residues. V shed 0 bases, J shed 9 bases, and the junction held 3 bases outside the gene matches. CDR1 is SGDLS, CDR2 YYNGEE, per germline. This CDR3 reads CASSVGQGAGSPLHF. The CDR3 coding sequence is TGTGCCAGCAGCGTAGGACAGGGGGCTGGTTCACCCCTCCACTTT.

CDR3: CASSRRTSGRWGEDTQYF. CDR3 nucleotide sequence: TGTGCCAGCAGCCGGAGGACTAGCGGGAGATGGGGGGAAGATACGCAGTATTTT. The rearrangement links TRBV7-2 to TRBJ2-3; TRBD2 aligns across 13 bases. The CDR3 sequence is 18 residues long. Germline values: CDR1 SGHTA, CDR2 FQGNSA. V lost 5 bases and J lost 5; bases outside the gene matches: 13.

The sample holds a few counts of this clone. The chain is built from TRBV7-9 and TRBJ2-7, with TRBD2 matching over 13 bases. CDR3 length: 16 amino acids. V gave up 5 bases and J gave up 3 bases; unmatched junction bases: 7. Germline V CDR1 and CDR2: SEHNR, FQNEAQ (reference sequence). CDR3 sequence reads: CASSAGLAGEIYEQYF. CDR3 nucleotides: TGTGCCAGCAGCGCCGGACTAGCGGGAGAGATCTACGAGCAGTACTTC.

The chain uses TRBV11-3 and TRBJ2-1; tentative D call: TRBD2 (6 bases). CDR1 is SGHNT and CDR2 is YENEEA in the germline V gene. This CDR3 is built from 17 residues. The V end lost 0 bases, the J end lost 5 bases, and 17 bases lay between the germline ends. This CDR3 is CASSLDWLAGTDNEQFF. DNA of the CDR3: TGTGCCAGCAGCTTAGATTGGCTGGCGGGAACGGACAATGAGCAGTTCTTC.

The rearrangement uses TRBV3-1 (or the pseudogene TRBV3-2) and TRBJ2-5; 8 bases align to TRBD2. The CDR3 contains 14 residues. Germline CDR1 reads LGHDT; CDR2 reads YNNKEL (reference sequence). Trimming took 4 bases from V and 1 from J; bases not matched to a gene: 2. In DNA, the CDR3 is TGTGCCAGCAGCCCGGGAGGGTCCCAAGAGACCCAGTACTTC. It translates to CASSPGGSQETQYF.

The chain has TRBV28 and TRBJ2-1; 15 bases agree with TRBD2. V shed 2 bases, J shed 1 base, and the junction held 3 bases outside the gene matches. CDR3 length: 18 amino acids. The germline V gene encodes CDR1 MDHEN and CDR2 SYDVKM. As DNA, the CDR3 is TGTGCCAGCAGTTTACAGGGACTAGCGGGAGGTTCCTACAATGAGCAGTTCTTC. Amino acid sequence: CASSLQGLAGGSYNEQFF. The full variable domain, with the rest looked up from reference TRBV28 and TRBJ2-1, is DVKVTQSSRYLVKRTGEKVFLECVQDMDHENMFWYRQDPGLGLRLIYFSYDVKMKEKGDIPEGYSVSREKKERFSLILESASTNQTSMYLCASSLQGLAGGSYNEQFFGPGTRLTVL.

The chain has TRBV6-5 and TRBJ1-1; 9 nucleotides line up with TRBD1. V dropped 2 bases and J dropped 5; count of bases not matched to a gene: 3. Germline lookup yields CDR1 MNHEY and CDR2 SVGAGI. The CDR3 covers 14 residues. CDR3 DNA sequence: TGTGCCAGCAGTTACGAGACAGGGGGAACTGAAGCTTTCTTT. As protein: CASSYETGGTEAFF.

This clone appeared a single time. The V gene is TRBV11-3, the J gene TRBJ2-5, with D perhaps matching TRBD2 (6 bases). This CDR3 comprises 16 residues. Germline V lookup: CDR1 SGHNT, CDR2 YENEEA. Trimming took off 5 bases at V and 4 bases at J, with 20 bases between the two ends. The CDR3 loop reads CASSPNLGGGLETQYF. CDR3 coding DNA: TGTGCCAGCAGCCCTAACCTAGGAGGAGGGCTAGAGACCCAGTACTTC.

The V and J genes are TRBV5-1 and TRBJ1-1; perhaps TRBD1 as D (6 bases). Between the trimmed V and J ends, which lost 4 bases and 1 base, there was a span of 14 bases. The germline gives CDR1 SGHRS, CDR2 YFSETQ. CDR3 length: 15 amino acids. In DNA form, the CDR3 reads TGCGCCAGCAGCAAAAGACAGGCGACGAACACTGAAGCTTTCTTT. Protein: CASSKRQATNTEAFF.

The gene calls are TRBV5-8 and TRBJ1-1; D might be TRBD1 (6 bases). The germline V gene has CDR1 SGHTS and CDR2 YDEGEE. The CDR3 covers 14 residues. Trimming removed 0 bases at V and 1 base at J, with 7 bases between. CDR3: CASSLGGQNTEAFF. The CDR3 DNA reads TGTGCCAGCAGCTTGGGGGGGCAGAACACTGAAGCTTTCTTT.

The chain employs TRBV30 and TRBJ1-4, with 8 bases identical to TRBD1. The CDR3 sequence is 16 residues long. V shed 1 base, J shed 6 bases, and the junction held 10 bases outside the gene matches. Germline loops: CDR1 GTSNPN, CDR2 SVGIG (reference sequence). The CDR3 region is CAWSGLAGGRHEKLFF. In nucleotides, the CDR3 is TGTGCCTGGAGTGGTTTGGCAGGGGGCCGTCATGAAAAACTGTTTTTT.

CDR3 nucleotide sequence: TGTGCCAGCAGTTCGAGACTAGCGGCCCACAATGAGCAGTTCTTC. Encoded protein: CASSSRLAAHNEQFF. The gene calls are TRBV11-3 and TRBJ2-1, with 9 bases identical to TRBD2. This CDR3 is built from 15 residues. Germline-derived CDR1 and CDR2 are SGHNT and YENEEA. J lost 5 bases, V lost 6 bases, and 8 bases had no gene match.

This clone came up a few times. The chain recombines TRBV19 with TRBJ1-2, with D possibly TRBD1 on 5 matching bases. The length of the CDR3 is 13 residues. Germline V gene lookup returns CDR1 LNHDA and CDR2 SQIVND (reference sequence). Trimming left V 10 bases short and J 4 bases short, with 16 bases between. The CDR3 is CATVGEVSYGYTF. CDR3 DNA sequence: TGTGCCACCGTGGGGGAGGTGAGCTATGGCTACACCTTC.

The gene calls are TRBV5-1 and TRBJ2-5; TRBD1 matches 8 bases. V was clipped by 4 bases and J by 4 bases; unmatched bases: 6. The CDR3 sequence is 14 residues long. Per the germline V gene, CDR1 is SGHRS and CDR2 is YFSETQ. In DNA form, the CDR3 reads TGCGCCAGCAGCACTCAAACAGGGGGAGAGACCCAGTACTTC. The encoded protein is CASSTQTGGETQYF.

The chain recombines TRBV5-6 with TRBJ2-1; TRBD2 matches 7 bases. With V trimmed by 4 bases and J by 7 bases, 11 bases remained unmatched. This CDR3 spans 15 amino acids. Looked up from germline, CDR1 is SGHDT and CDR2 is YYEEEE. The CDR3 DNA is TGTGCCAGCAGCCCCGGGACTATGAGTGCGAATGAGCAGTTCTTC. As protein: CASSPGTMSANEQFF.